This T cell receptor (beta chain) is from a study of T cells after somatic rescue of genetic block. Per germline, CDR1 LNHDA and CDR2 SQIVND (reference sequence). The CDR3 has 16 amino acids. Deletions cut 5 bases from V and 2 bases from J, with 18 bases between. TCRdb's copy holds only in-frame clones and misses some; the assay was immunoSEQ multiplex PCR. This sample has 65,000 to 70,000 clones, with 92% found just once. The gene calls are TRBV19 and TRBJ1-2; the D gene is possibly TRBD1 (5 bases). Sequencing used peripheral blood mononuclear cells (PBMCs). The clonotype originates from a man aged 35 to 55. The CDR3: CASSFKAGGENYGYTF. The CDR3 nucleotides read TGTGCCAGTAGTTTCAAAGCGGGGGGGGAGAACTATGGCTACACCTTC.